Each of the 28 T cell receptor beta chains below was sequenced from the same sample in a study of T cells after yellow fever vaccination. TCRdb passed the 5' RACE reads through MiXCR, listing each CDR3 protein once. Among hundreds of thousands of distinct CDR3 sequences, 9% to 15% were seen once, and the ten largest hold about 15%. The source was PBMCs, collected on the day of the yellow fever booster vaccination. The origin of the receptors is a man in his thirties or forties who received the YFV17D yellow fever vaccine.

The chain recombines TRBV11-1 with TRBJ2-3; D might be TRBD2 (5 bases). CDR1 is SGHAT, CDR2 FQDESV, per germline (reference sequence). The CDR3 loop spans 19 amino acids. Trimming stripped 3 bases from V and 3 bases from J, with 25 bases between. The CDR3 loop is CASSFMEARGTVRTDTQYF. In nucleotides, the CDR3 is TGTGCCAGCAGCTTCATGGAGGCCAGAGGCACGGTGAGGACAGATACGCAGTATTTT. Drawing the rest from reference TRBV11-1 and TRBJ2-3, the complete variable domain is EAEVAQSPRYKITEKSQAVAFWCDPISGHATLYWYRQILGQGPELLVQFQDESVVDDSQLPKDRFSAERLKGVDSTLKIQPAELGDSAMYLCASSFMEARGTVRTDTQYFGPGTRLTVL.

The chain carries TRBV12-3 or TRBV12-4 and TRBJ2-5; TRBD2 matches 13 bases. This CDR3 contains 17 residues. After removal of 3 bases from V and 4 bases from J, the junction contained 8 bases not matched to a gene. CDR3 bases: TGTGCCAGCAGTTTCGGGACTAGCGGGATTCGGCTAGAGACCCAGTACTTC. Protein: CASSFGTSGIRLETQYF.

Only a few counts were recorded for this clonotype. The chain has TRBV20-1 and TRBJ2-3; no firm D call. In germline, CDR1 is DFQATT, CDR2 SNEGSKA (reference sequence). Trimming cost V 6 bases and J 4 bases, with 11 bases left between them. The length of the CDR3 is 12 residues. In DNA, the CDR3 is TGCAGTGCCTCCCCCCCCGCAGATACGCAGTATTTT. Protein: CSASPPADTQYF.

This chain links TRBV20-1 with TRBJ2-1; the D gene is possibly TRBD1 (5 bases). Germline V gene lookup returns CDR1 DFQATT and CDR2 SNEGSKA (reference sequence). Between the trimmed V and J ends, which lost 6 bases and 12 bases, there was a span of 15 bases. The CDR3 contains 11 residues. CDR3 coding DNA: TGCAGTGCCACCCCGACCCAGGGGCAGTTCTTC. Translated: CSATPTQGQFF.

The chain combines TRBV11-3 with TRBJ2-2; tentatively, D is TRBD1 (6 bases). The CDR3 extends over 15 amino acids. Trimming took off 3 bases at V and 7 bases at J, with 15 bases between the two ends. CDR1 and CDR2 from the germline V gene are SGHNT and YENEEA. CDR3 sequence: CASSFKGDQIGELFF. The CDR3 coding sequence is TGTGCCAGCAGCTTTAAGGGGGACCAAATCGGGGAGCTGTTTTTT.

This clonotype was found a few times. J is TRBJ2-2 and V is TRBV19; D possibly corresponds to TRBD1 (5 bases). CDR3 length: 14 residues. Trimming removed 11 bases from V and 1 base from J, with 14 bases in between. CDR1 LNHDA and CDR2 SQIVND come from the germline V gene (reference sequence). The CDR3 is CASRSQGNTGELFF. As DNA, the CDR3 is TGTGCCTCTAGGTCGCAGGGGAACACCGGGGAGCTGTTTTTT.

In its sample, this clonotype was seen a few times. CDR3 DNA sequence: TGCAGTGCTAGAGATCGGCCATTTCTTCAGGACTCGAACACCGGGGAGCTGTTTTTT. Residues: CSARDRPFLQDSNTGELFF. The chain employs TRBV20-1 and TRBJ2-2; D may be TRBD2 (5 bases). V dropped 0 bases and J dropped 0 bases, with 20 bases sitting between them. The length of the CDR3 is 19 residues. From germline, CDR1 is DFQATT and CDR2 SNEGSKA (reference sequence).

A few counts support this clonotype. The V gene is TRBV5-4, the J gene TRBJ2-1, with TRBD2 matching over 11 bases. The CDR3 is 18 residues long. The V segment lost 7 bases and the J segment 2 bases; nucleotides outside the gene matches: 14. Germline V lookup: CDR1 SGHNT, CDR2 YYREEE (reference sequence). CDR3: CASLGVGTSGGTYNEQFF. CDR3 bases: TGTGCCAGCCTAGGTGTAGGGACTAGCGGCGGGACCTACAATGAGCAGTTCTTC.

The chain carries TRBV12-3 or TRBV12-4 and TRBJ2-2; D may be TRBD1 (5 bases). The V end lost 2 bases, the J end lost 5 bases, and 15 bases lay between the germline ends. CDR3 length equals 16 residues. The CDR3 region has the DNA TGTGCCAGCAGTTTACTATCAGGGCAACGAACCGGGGAGCTGTTTTTT. Protein product: CASSLLSGQRTGELFF.

The J gene is TRBJ2-7, the V gene TRBV7-8, with no clear D. This CDR3 spans 13 amino acids. V gave up 4 bases and J gave up 2 bases, with 9 bases separating them. Germline-derived CDR1 and CDR2 are SGHVS and FQNEAQ. This CDR3 reads CASSSTLTYEQYF. The CDR3 coding sequence is TGTGCCAGCAGCTCCACACTTACCTACGAGCAGTACTTC.

Only a few counts were recorded for this clonotype. The chain joins TRBV29-1 to TRBJ1-3; the D is unclear. The germline V and J ends were trimmed by 3 bases and 2 bases, with 5 bases remaining between them. The CDR3 extends over 12 amino acids. CDR1 and CDR2 (germline): SQVTM, ANQGSEA. The CDR3 DNA is TGCAGCGTTGACGAAACTGGAAACACCATATATTTT. It is translated as CSVDETGNTIYF.

The chain uses TRBV7-8 and TRBJ2-1; the D gene could be TRBD1 or TRBD2 (5 bases each). V was trimmed by 5 bases and J by 5 bases, leaving 22 bases between them. Germline V gene sequence: CDR1 SGHVS, CDR2 FQNEAQ. The length of the CDR3 is 17 residues. DNA of the CDR3: TGTGCCAGCAGCCACCCCCGAGACACGGGGCGGAACAATGAGCAGTTCTTC. Translating gives CASSHPRDTGRNNEQFF. The full variable domain, rest sourced from reference TRBV7-8 and TRBJ2-1, is GAGVSQSPRYKVAKRGQDVALRCDPISGHVSLFWYQQALGQGPEFLTYFQNEAQLDKSGLPSDRFFAERPEGSVSTLKIQRTQQEDSAVYLCASSHPRDTGRNNEQFFGPGTRLTVL.

This clonotype was observed a few times. The chain recombines TRBV11-1 with TRBJ2-7; 10 bases align to TRBD2. Unmatched junction bases numbered 15, after V lost 5 bases and J lost 2 bases. There are 18 residues in the CDR3. Germline CDR1 SGHAT, CDR2 FQDESV (reference sequence). The CDR3 DNA sequence: TGTGCCAGCAGCCCAGTTCCCGGACTAGCGGCTAGCACCTACGAGCAGTACTTC. Translating it yields CASSPVPGLAASTYEQYF. Looking up the rest from reference TRBV11-1 and TRBJ2-7 gives the full variable domain: EAEVAQSPRYKITEKSQAVAFWCDPISGHATLYWYRQILGQGPELLVQFQDESVVDDSQLPKDRFSAERLKGVDSTLKIQPAELGDSAMYLCASSPVPGLAASTYEQYFGPGTRLTVT.

A few counts support this clonotype. The rearrangement joins TRBV12-3 or TRBV12-4 to TRBJ2-3; D may be TRBD1 (6 bases). This CDR3 has 15 residues. V lost 3 bases and J 6 bases, leaving 16 bases between the germline ends. The CDR3 region is CASSFRPNRVDTQYF. For the CDR3, the DNA is TGTGCCAGCAGTTTCCGACCCAACAGGGTCGATACGCAGTATTTT.

V is TRBV19 and J is TRBJ2-3, with a tentative D call TRBD2 (6 bases). The CDR3 consists of 12 residues. The germline V gene has CDR1 LNHDA and CDR2 SQIVND (reference sequence). The germline V and J ends were trimmed by 7 bases and 8 bases, with 13 bases remaining between them. The CDR3, as DNA: TGTGCCAGTACCCCCCGGGGAGGTACGCAGTATTTT. Its protein is CASTPRGGTQYF.

V usage is TRBV7-9 and J usage is TRBJ2-7, with D unresolved. The germline V and J ends were trimmed by 2 bases and 6 bases, with 8 bases remaining between them. The CDR3 is made up of 12 amino acids. Germline CDR1 and CDR2: SEHNR and FQNEAQ (reference sequence). Written as DNA, the CDR3 is TGTGCCAGCAGCTTACTAGGAATCGAGCAGTACTTC. Translation gives CASSLLGIEQYF.

This clonotype was seen a handful of times. V usage is TRBV14 and J usage is TRBJ2-5; D gene uncertain. Germline V gene data show CDR1 as SGHDN and CDR2 as FVKESK. The CDR3 loop spans 12 amino acids. V gave up 0 bases and J gave up 5 bases, with 4 bases separating them. CDR3 sequence: CASSQDWETQYF. The CDR3 nucleotides read TGTGCCAGCAGCCAAGACTGGGAGACCCAGTACTTC.

The CDR3 protein is CATSDLSGSGSKNEQFF. The DNA of the CDR3 is TGTGCCACCAGTGATCTCTCAGGGAGCGGGAGTAAAAATGAGCAGTTCTTC. The chain links TRBV24-1 to TRBJ2-1; TRBD2 matches at 8 bases. The V segment lost 3 bases and the J segment 7 bases; nucleotides outside the gene matches: 13. CDR1 and CDR2 (germline): KGHDR, SFDVKD. The CDR3 is 17 residues long.

This clonotype was seen a few times. This chain uses TRBV20-1 with TRBJ1-1, with D uncertain. CDR1 is DFQATT and CDR2 is SNEGSKA in the germline V gene (reference sequence). The CDR3 loop spans 11 amino acids. V dropped 6 bases and J dropped 5 bases, with 10 bases sitting between them. The CDR3, as DNA: TGCAGTGCCCAGAGCCAGACTGAAGCTTTCTTT. Translated: CSAQSQTEAFF.

The rearrangement links TRBV7-2 to TRBJ1-4, with a possible D match to TRBD1 (5 bases). CDR1 SGHTA and CDR2 FQGNSA come from the germline V gene. CDR3 length equals 15 residues. V was pared by 4 bases and J by 7 bases, with 16 bases between. The CDR3 spells CASSWFGTGGEKLFF. CDR3 DNA sequence: TGTGCCAGCAGCTGGTTTGGGACGGGCGGTGAAAAACTGTTTTTT.

This clonotype was found many times. The rearrangement joins TRBV20-1 to TRBJ1-3; TRBD1 is a possible D gene (6 bases). Germline V gene lookup returns CDR1 DFQATT and CDR2 SNEGSKA (reference sequence). Trimming shortened V by 6 bases and J by 4 bases, and 16 bases separated the two germline ends. The CDR3 sequence is 14 residues long. The CDR3 DNA reads as TGCAGTGCCCCCCGAGGGGGATCAGGAAACACCATATATTTT. Its translation is CSAPRGGSGNTIYF.

The table lists this clonotype with a few counts. The genes are TRBV5-1 and TRBJ2-1; TRBD2 aligns across 16 bases. The CDR3 runs to 17 residues. Trimming cost V 5 bases and J 6 bases; bases outside gene matches: 8. In germline, CDR1 is SGHRS, CDR2 YFSETQ. DNA of the CDR3: TGCGCCAGCAGGCCGGGACTAGCGGGAGGGCTACGCAATGAGCAGTTCTTC. Protein: CASRPGLAGGLRNEQFF.

There are a few counts of this clonotype. V is TRBV29-1 and J is TRBJ2-1; unclear D gene. CDR1 is SQVTM, CDR2 ANQGSEA, per germline. The CDR3 runs to 16 residues. Between the trimmed V and J ends, which lost 0 bases and 4 bases, there was a span of 16 bases. The CDR3 sequence is CSVEDELRHSYNEQFF. CDR3 in DNA: TGCAGCGTTGAAGATGAACTCAGGCATTCGTACAATGAGCAGTTCTTC.

This clonotype has a count of ten or more. This chain links TRBV15 with TRBJ2-3; 10 nucleotides line up with TRBD1. Germline V gives CDR1 LNHNV, CDR2 YYDKDF (reference sequence). This CDR3 is built from 15 residues. Germline trimming cut 4 bases from V and 5 bases from J; bases unmatched to any gene: 6. CDR3 sequence reads: CATSTGTGARDTQYF. In DNA form, the CDR3 reads TGTGCCACCAGCACCGGGACAGGGGCCCGAGATACGCAGTATTTT.

There are a few counts of this clonotype. The V and J genes are TRBV7-8 and TRBJ2-5, with no clear D. Trimming left V 8 bases short and J 5 bases short, with 15 bases between. Germline-derived CDR1 and CDR2 are SGHVS and FQNEAQ. The CDR3 loop spans 13 amino acids. CDR3 DNA: TGTGCCAGCCGGGCAGGCCCCGAGGAGACCCAGTACTTC. It codes for CASRAGPEETQYF.

The rearrangement links TRBV7-2 to TRBJ2-3, with D uncertain. In germline, CDR1 is SGHTA, CDR2 FQGNSA. The V gene lost 6 bases and the J gene lost 4 bases, with 8 bases spanning the gap. The CDR3 runs 12 residues. The CDR3 protein is CASSRAADTQYF. The CDR3 coding sequence is TGTGCCAGCAGTCGGGCTGCAGATACGCAGTATTTT.

This clonotype was counted at least ten times. J is TRBJ2-2 and V is TRBV7-2; either TRBD1 or TRBD2 may supply D (5 bases each). The CDR3 has 13 amino acids. CDR1 and CDR2 (germline): SGHTA, FQGNSA. Trimming left V 1 base short and J 8 bases short, with 8 bases between. This chain's CDR3 is CASSLVGVGELFF. The DNA for the CDR3 is TGTGCCAGCAGCTTAGTGGGGGTGGGGGAGCTGTTTTTT.

This chain connects TRBV27 to TRBJ1-2; TRBD1 matches at 7 bases. CDR1 MNHEY and CDR2 SMNVEV come from the germline V gene (reference sequence). The CDR3 covers 13 residues. Trimming took 8 bases from V and 7 from J; bases not matched to a gene: 10. In nucleotides, the CDR3 is TGTGCCAGCGCCCCCGGGACAGCCTTTGGCTACACCTTC. Protein sequence: CASAPGTAFGYTF.